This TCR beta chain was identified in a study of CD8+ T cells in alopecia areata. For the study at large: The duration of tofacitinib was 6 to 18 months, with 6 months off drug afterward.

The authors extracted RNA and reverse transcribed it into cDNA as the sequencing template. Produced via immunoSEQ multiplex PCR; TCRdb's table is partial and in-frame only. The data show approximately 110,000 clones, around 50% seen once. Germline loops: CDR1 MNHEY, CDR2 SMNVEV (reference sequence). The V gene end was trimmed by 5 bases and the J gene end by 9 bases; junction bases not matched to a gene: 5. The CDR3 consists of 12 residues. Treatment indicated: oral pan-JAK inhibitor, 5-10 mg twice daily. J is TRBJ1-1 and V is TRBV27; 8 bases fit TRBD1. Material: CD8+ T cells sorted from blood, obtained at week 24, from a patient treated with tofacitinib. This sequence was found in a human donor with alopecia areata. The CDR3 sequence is CASSTGGLQAFF. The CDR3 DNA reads TGTGCCAGCAGTACAGGGGGGCTGCAAGCTTTCTTT.